This T cell receptor (beta chain) was captured in a study of T cells in Graves' hyperthyroidism and ophthalmopathy. Study results and limitations: Median prediction lead before ophthalmopathy onset was about 6.3 months with the model.

TCR beta CDR3 sequences were amplified from RNA transcripts. In the first-round RT-PCR of the TCR CDR3, the HTBI primer set was used. TCRdb itself ran the multiplex PCR reads through MiXCR, one entry per CDR3 protein. The table includes a few hundred thousand distinct CDR3 sequences, approximately 22% detected once. Points on this clonotype: Its antigen is undetermined.

This CDR3 region has 13 residues. Germline CDR1 and CDR2: SGHAT and FQNNGV. V lost 11 bases and J 0 bases, leaving 12 bases between the germline ends. For the diagnoses, clinical symptoms, serum thyroxine and TRAb, thyroid ultrasound and orbital computed tomography were used. Isolation of PBMCs was performed on 10 ml fresh peripheral blood. Sequenced material: blood. J is TRBJ2-3 and V is TRBV11-2; D possibly matches TRBD1 or TRBD2 (7 bases each). The TCR originated in a woman in her fifties or sixties with Graves' hyperthyroidism. Here the CDR3 DNA reads TGTGCCGGGGGGGACAGAAGCACAGATACGCAGTATTTT. Translating gives CAGGDRSTDTQYF. Supplemented by reference TRBV11-2 and TRBJ2-3, the full variable domain reads EAGVAQSPRYKIIEKRQSVAFWCNPISGHATLYWYQQILGQGPKLLIQFQNNGVVDDSQLPKDRFSAERLKGVDSTLKIQPAKLEDSAVYLCAGGDRSTDTQYFGPGTRLTVL.